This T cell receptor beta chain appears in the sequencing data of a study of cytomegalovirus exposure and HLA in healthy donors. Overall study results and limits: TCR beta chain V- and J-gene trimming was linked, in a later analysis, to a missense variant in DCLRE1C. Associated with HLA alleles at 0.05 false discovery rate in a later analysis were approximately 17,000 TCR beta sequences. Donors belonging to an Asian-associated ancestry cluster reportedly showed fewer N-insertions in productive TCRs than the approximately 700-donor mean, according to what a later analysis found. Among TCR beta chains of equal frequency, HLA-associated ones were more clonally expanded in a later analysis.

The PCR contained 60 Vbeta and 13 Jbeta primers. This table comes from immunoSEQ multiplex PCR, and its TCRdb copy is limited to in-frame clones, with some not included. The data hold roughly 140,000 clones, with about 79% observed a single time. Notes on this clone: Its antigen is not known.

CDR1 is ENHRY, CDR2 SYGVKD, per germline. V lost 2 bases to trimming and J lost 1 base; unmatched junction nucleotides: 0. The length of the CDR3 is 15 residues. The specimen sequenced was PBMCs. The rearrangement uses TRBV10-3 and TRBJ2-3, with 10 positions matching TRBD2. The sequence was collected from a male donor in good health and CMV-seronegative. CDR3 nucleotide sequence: TGTGCCATCAGTGAGCTAGCGGGGGGCACAGATACGCAGTATTTT. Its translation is CAISELAGGTDTQYF.